Following are 12 T cell receptor beta chains from one sample sequenced in a study of identical twins. TCRdb passed the 5' RACE reads through MiXCR, listing each CDR3 protein once. The table includes roughly 1.6 million distinct CDR3 sequences, around a third detected once. The sequencing sample was made of cord blood. All receptors derive from a newborn girl in good health.

In this sample, this clonotype turned up a few times. The V and J genes are TRBV7-2 and TRBJ1-1; D unclear. The V and J ends lost 1 base and 5 bases respectively, with 8 bases between them. Germline V gives CDR1 SGHTA, CDR2 FQGNSA. The CDR3 sequence is 13 residues long. CDR3 sequence (DNA): TGTGCCAGCAGCTTAGAGGTCGGGACTGAAGCTTTCTTT. Protein sequence: CASSLEVGTEAFF.

This clonotype was seen only a few times. The chain employs TRBV9 and TRBJ1-2; 8 positions match TRBD1. J gave up 3 bases and V 4 bases, and 8 bases lay outside the gene matches. Germline values: CDR1 SGDLS, CDR2 YYNGEE. This CDR3 region has 15 residues. The CDR3 spells CASSPWTGLDYGYTF. The CDR3 DNA reads TGTGCCAGCAGCCCCTGGACAGGGCTGGACTATGGCTACACCTTC.

This rearrangement joins TRBV6-4 to TRBJ1-2; 8 positions agree with TRBD1. The CDR3 has 14 amino acids. CDR1 and CDR2 (germline): MRHNA, SNTAGT. The trim removed 6 bases at V and 7 bases at J, leaving 10 bases unmatched. The chain's CDR3 is CASSPRGQGIGYTF. CDR3 in DNA: TGTGCCAGCAGCCCACGCGGACAGGGAATTGGCTACACCTTC.

The chain links TRBV27 to TRBJ2-4; TRBD1 aligns across 8 bases. The better agreement between TRBJ2-7 and the DNA end casts doubt on the J call. The CDR3 has 11 amino acids. Germline lookup yields CDR1 MNHEY and CDR2 SMNVEV (reference sequence). The CDR3 DNA reads as TGTGCCAGCAAGGACAGGGCCGAGCAGTACTTC. As protein: CASKDRAEQYF.

The chain combines TRBV20-1 with TRBJ1-4; D uncertain. This CDR3 has 13 amino acids. The germline CDR1 and CDR2 sequences are DFQATT and SNEGSKA (reference sequence). Trimming left V 3 bases short and J 4 bases short, with 9 bases between. Here the CDR3 reads CSARVILNEKLFF. CDR3 coding DNA: TGCAGTGCTAGGGTGATCCTTAATGAAAAACTGTTTTTT.

The rearrangement joins TRBV7-6 to TRBJ2-1, with 8 bases aligning to TRBD2. The closer fit of TRBJ2-7 to the DNA end suggests the J call may be wrong. This CDR3 is built from 14 residues. CDR1 is SGHVS, CDR2 FNYEAQ, per germline. The CDR3 bases are TGTGCCAGCGGTAGCGGGAACATTTACAATGAGCAGTACTTC. Protein sequence: CASGSGNIYNEQYF.

V gene TRBV12-3 or TRBV12-4 combines with J gene TRBJ1-6; TRBD1 aligns across 7 bases. With V trimmed by 5 bases and J by 13 bases, 2 bases remained unmatched. There are 11 residues in the CDR3. DNA of the CDR3: TGTGCCAGCAGTCAGACAGGGCCCCTCCACTTT. It yields the protein CASSQTGPLHF.

The V call is TRBV16, the J call TRBJ1-4; D ambiguous. Trimming removed 2 bases at V and 7 bases at J, with 8 bases between. The length of the CDR3 is 13 residues. Germline values: CDR1 KGHSY, CDR2 FQNENV. The CDR3 DNA sequence: TGTGCCAGCAGCCAAACGACGAGTGAAAAACTGTTTTTT. It translates to CASSQTTSEKLFF.

This clonotype has a count of ten or more. This sequence joins TRBV12-3 or TRBV12-4 and TRBJ2-3; D gene ambiguous. The CDR3 spans 13 residues. The ends were cut back, 3 bases at V and 3 bases at J, with 7 bases in the middle. The CDR3 protein is CASSFLGTDTQYF. The CDR3 DNA reads as TGTGCCAGCAGTTTCCTAGGAACAGATACGCAGTATTTT.

The table lists this clonotype with many counts. The V and J genes are TRBV12-3 or TRBV12-4 and TRBJ2-1; D is ambiguous. The ends were cut back, 3 bases at V and 6 bases at J, with 9 bases in the middle. The length of the CDR3 is 13 residues. The CDR3 coding sequence is TGTGCCAGCAGTTTCTTCCTGGGCAATGAGCAGTTCTTC. This codes for CASSFFLGNEQFF.

This clonotype was seen only a few times. The rearrangement uses TRBV20-1 and TRBJ2-1; 11 bases line up with TRBD2. The germline gives CDR1 DFQATT, CDR2 SNEGSKA (reference sequence). V was clipped by 3 bases and J by 1 base; unmatched bases: 5. This CDR3 region has 16 residues. The CDR3 reads CSARKTSGESYNEQFF. CDR3 in DNA: TGCAGTGCTAGGAAGACTAGCGGGGAGTCCTACAATGAGCAGTTCTTC.

This clonotype was seen repeatedly, ten times or more. This chain connects TRBV21-1 to TRBJ2-7. TRBV21-1 is classified as a pseudogene. The CDR3 covers 13 residues. DNA for the CDR3: TGTGCCAGCAGCAAAAACAGCTCCTACGAGCAGTACTTC. It translates to CASSKNSSYEQYF.